A selection of T cell receptor beta chains follows, all from one sample in a study of CD8 T cells in Susac syndrome. TCRdb recomputed calls from the immunoSEQ multiplex PCR reads with MiXCR, one row per CDR3 protein. The sample consists of about 110,000 distinct CDR3 sequences, about 95% of them appearing once. The sequencing input was CD4+ T cells from PBMCs. The receptors originated from a human donor in good health. Each CDR3 is given with its conserved first and last residue. Fields, in order: V gene, D gene, clone size, J gene, CDR3 protein, CDR3 DNA. The D gene is left open where the match is weak. Only part of the rows carry a size: once, few, many, or a class if the clone is expanded.

TRBV24-1	.	.	TRBJ1-5	CATSEPTPQNQPQHF	TGTGCCACCAGTGAGCCTACCCCACAGAATCAGCCCCAGCATTTT
TRBV15	.	.	TRBJ2-5	CATSRVKGRETQYF	TGTGCCACCAGCAGAGTTAAGGGCCGGGAGACCCAGTACTTC
TRBV12-3/TRBV12-4	.	.	TRBJ2-5	CASSLAQGVETQYF	TGTGCCAGCAGTTTAGCGCAGGGTGTAGAGACCCAGTACTTC
TRBV11-2	.	once	TRBJ2-5	CASSALGQTRETQYF	TGTGCCAGCAGCGCTCTTGGACAGACCAGGGAGACCCAGTACTTC
TRBV7-2	TRBD2	.	TRBJ2-5	CASSLVAGPQETQYF	TGTGCCAGCAGCTTAGTAGCGGGCCCCCAAGAGACCCAGTACTTC
TRBV20-1	.	.	TRBJ2-7	CSATPLAGRVSREQYF	TGCAGTGCCACTCCCCTTGCCGGCCGGGTCTCGCGCGAGCAGTACTTC
TRBV19	.	once	TRBJ2-7	CASSISPDEPYEQYF	TGTGCCAGTAGTATATCCCCGGACGAGCCCTACGAGCAGTACTTC
TRBV20-1	TRBD1	.	TRBJ2-7	CSARLAGQGSGEQYF	TGCAGTGCTAGATTGGCTGGACAGGGTTCGGGGGAGCAGTACTTC
TRBV6-1	.	.	TRBJ2-6	CASRGKGGFSGANVLTF	TGTGCCAGCAGGGGGAAGGGGGGTTTCTCTGGGGCCAACGTCCTGACTTTC
TRBV23-1	.	.	TRBJ1-1	CASSQSVRNPSTEAFF	TGCGCCAGCAGTCAATCGGTACGGAACCCTTCCACTGAAGCTTTCTTT
TRBV5-6	TRBD1	.	TRBJ1-2	CASSLTRGRVGYTF	TGTGCCAGCAGCTTGACGAGGGGGCGGGTAGGCTACACCTTC
TRBV3-1	.	.	TRBJ2-1	CASSQDQSTPNEQFF	TGTGCCAGCAGCCAAGATCAGTCTACCCCCAATGAGCAGTTCTTC
TRBV4-2	TRBD1	.	TRBJ1-2	CASSQTGTDAFYGYTF	TGTGCCAGCAGCCAAACCGGGACAGACGCTTTCTATGGCTACACCTTC
TRBV7-2	TRBD1	.	TRBJ1-1	CASSLVYRGREAFF	TGTGCCAGCAGCTTAGTATACAGGGGGCGTGAAGCTTTCTTT
TRBV30	TRBD1	.	TRBJ1-2	CAWSPGQDGYTF	TGTGCCTGGAGTCCTGGACAGGACGGCTACACCTTC
TRBV6-2/TRBV6-3	TRBD1	.	TRBJ1-2	CATRTGGDYGYTF	TGTGCCACCCGGACAGGGGGTGACTATGGCTACACCTTC
TRBV12-3/TRBV12-4	TRBD1	.	TRBJ2-6	CASSLWGRGITGANVLTF	TGTGCCAGCAGTTTGTGGGGCAGGGGGATCACTGGGGCCAACGTCCTGACTTTC
TRBV18	TRBD1	.	TRBJ2-3	CASSPRRTGPNTQYF	TGCGCCAGCTCACCACGGAGGACAGGGCCAAATACGCAGTATTTT
TRBV2	.	.	TRBJ1-5	CASSRGSNQPQHF	TGTGCCAGCAGCAGGGGCAGCAATCAGCCCCAGCATTTT
TRBV4-1	.	.	TRBJ1-1	CASSQAPSTEAFF	TGCGCCAGCAGCCAAGCCCCTTCCACTGAAGCTTTCTTT
TRBV7-2	.	.	TRBJ2-5	CASSLWQETQYF	TGTGCCAGCAGCTTGTGGCAGGAGACCCAGTACTTC